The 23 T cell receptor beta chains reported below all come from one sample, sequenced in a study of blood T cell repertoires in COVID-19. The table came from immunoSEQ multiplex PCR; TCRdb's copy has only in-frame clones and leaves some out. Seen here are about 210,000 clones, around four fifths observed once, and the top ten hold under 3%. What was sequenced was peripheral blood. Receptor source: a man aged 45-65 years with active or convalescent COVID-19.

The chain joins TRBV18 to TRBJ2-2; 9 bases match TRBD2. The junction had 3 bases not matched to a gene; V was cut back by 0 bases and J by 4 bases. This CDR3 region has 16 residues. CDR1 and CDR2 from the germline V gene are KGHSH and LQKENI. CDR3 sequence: CASSPPSGRSTGELFF. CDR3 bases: TGTGCCAGCTCACCACCGAGCGGGAGGTCCACCGGGGAGCTGTTTTTT.

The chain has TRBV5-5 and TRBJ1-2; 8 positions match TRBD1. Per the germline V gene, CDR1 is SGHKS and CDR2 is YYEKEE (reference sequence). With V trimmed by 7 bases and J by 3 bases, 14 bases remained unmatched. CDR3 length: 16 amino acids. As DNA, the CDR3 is TGTGCCAGCCTACCCCAGGGGGCAGGTTTCCACTATGGCTACACCTTC. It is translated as CASLPQGAGFHYGYTF.

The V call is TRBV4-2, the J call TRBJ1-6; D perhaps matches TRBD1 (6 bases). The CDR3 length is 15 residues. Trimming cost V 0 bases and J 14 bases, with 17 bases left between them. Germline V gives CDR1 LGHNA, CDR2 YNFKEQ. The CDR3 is CASSQEPGASLALHF. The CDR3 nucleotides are TGTGCCAGCAGCCAAGAACCAGGGGCCTCTTTGGCCCTCCACTTT.

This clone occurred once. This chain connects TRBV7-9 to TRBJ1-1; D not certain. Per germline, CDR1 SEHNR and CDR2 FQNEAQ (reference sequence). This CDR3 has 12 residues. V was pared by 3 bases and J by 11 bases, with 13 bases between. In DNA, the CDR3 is TGTGCCAGCAGCTTTTCCAGCGCCTGGGCTTTCTTT. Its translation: CASSFSSAWAFF. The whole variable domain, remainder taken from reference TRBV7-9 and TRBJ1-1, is DTGVSQNPRHKITKRGQNVTFRCDPISEHNRLYWYRQTLGQGPEFLTYFQNEAQLEKSRLLSDRFSAERPKGSFSTLEIQRTEQGDSAMYLCASSFSSAWAFFGQGTRLTVV.

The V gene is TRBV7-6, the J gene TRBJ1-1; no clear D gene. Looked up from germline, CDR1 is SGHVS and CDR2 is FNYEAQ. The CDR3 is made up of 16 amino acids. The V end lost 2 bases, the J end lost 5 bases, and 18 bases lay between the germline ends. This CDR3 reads CASSLRTAVRGTEAFF. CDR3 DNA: TGTGCCAGCAGCTTACGTACAGCGGTAAGAGGGACTGAAGCTTTCTTT. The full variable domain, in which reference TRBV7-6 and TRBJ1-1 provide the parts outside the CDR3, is GAGVSQSPRYKVTKRGQDVALRCDPISGHVSLYWYRQALGQGPEFLTYFNYEAQQDKSGLPNDRFSAERPEGSISTLTIQRTEQRDSAMYRCASSLRTAVRGTEAFFGQGTRLTVV.

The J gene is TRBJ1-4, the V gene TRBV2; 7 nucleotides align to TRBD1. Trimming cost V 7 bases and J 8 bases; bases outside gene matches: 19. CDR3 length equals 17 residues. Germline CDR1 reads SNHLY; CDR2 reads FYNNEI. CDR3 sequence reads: CASTYSQGQRFREKLFF. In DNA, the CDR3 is TGTGCCAGCACGTACAGCCAGGGACAGAGGTTCCGGGAAAAACTGTTTTTT.

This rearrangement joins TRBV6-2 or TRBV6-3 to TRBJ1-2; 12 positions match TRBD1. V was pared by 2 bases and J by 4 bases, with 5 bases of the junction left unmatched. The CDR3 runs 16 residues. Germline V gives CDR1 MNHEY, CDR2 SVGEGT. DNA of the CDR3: TGTGCCAGCAGTTACCGGGACAGGGGGCTAGGCTATGGCTACACCTTC. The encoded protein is CASSYRDRGLGYGYTF.

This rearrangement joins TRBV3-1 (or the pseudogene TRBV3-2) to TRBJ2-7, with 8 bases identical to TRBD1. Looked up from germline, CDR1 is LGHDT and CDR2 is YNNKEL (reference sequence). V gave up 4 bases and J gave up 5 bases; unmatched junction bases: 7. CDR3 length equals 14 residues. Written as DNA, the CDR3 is TGTGCCAGCAGCCCGACAGGGGTACCCGACGAGCAGTACTTC. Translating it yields CASSPTGVPDEQYF.

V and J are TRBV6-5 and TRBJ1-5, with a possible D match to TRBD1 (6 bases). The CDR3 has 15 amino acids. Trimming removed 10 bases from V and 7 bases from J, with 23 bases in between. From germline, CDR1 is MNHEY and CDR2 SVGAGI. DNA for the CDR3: TGTGCCACCATGAGGGGAACAGGGTACGAACAGCCCCAGCATTTT. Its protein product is CATMRGTGYEQPQHF.

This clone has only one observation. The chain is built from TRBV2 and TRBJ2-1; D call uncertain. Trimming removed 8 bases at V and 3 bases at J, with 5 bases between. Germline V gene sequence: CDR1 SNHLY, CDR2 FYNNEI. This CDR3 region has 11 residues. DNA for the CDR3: TGTGCCAGCTCCATCTACAATGAGCAGTTCTTC. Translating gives CASSIYNEQFF.

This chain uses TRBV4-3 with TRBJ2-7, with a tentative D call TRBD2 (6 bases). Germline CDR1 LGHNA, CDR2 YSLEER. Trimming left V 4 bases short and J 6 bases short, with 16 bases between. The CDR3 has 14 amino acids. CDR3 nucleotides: TGCGCCAGCAGCCCGGGGGATTTATACGTCGAGCAGTACTTC. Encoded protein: CASSPGDLYVEQYF.

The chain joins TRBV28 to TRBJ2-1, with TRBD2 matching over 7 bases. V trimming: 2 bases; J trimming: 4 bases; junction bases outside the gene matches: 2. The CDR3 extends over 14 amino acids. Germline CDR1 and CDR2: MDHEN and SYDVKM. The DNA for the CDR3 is TGTGCCAGCAGTTTACTAGCGGAATACAATGAGCAGTTCTTC. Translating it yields CASSLLAEYNEQFF.

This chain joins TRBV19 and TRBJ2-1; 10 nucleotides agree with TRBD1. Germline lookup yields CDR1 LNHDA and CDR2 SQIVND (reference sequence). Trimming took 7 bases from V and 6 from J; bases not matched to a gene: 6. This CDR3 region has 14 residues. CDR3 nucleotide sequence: TGTGCCAGTACTGAGGGACAGGGGACCAATGAGCAGTTCTTC. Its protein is CASTEGQGTNEQFF.

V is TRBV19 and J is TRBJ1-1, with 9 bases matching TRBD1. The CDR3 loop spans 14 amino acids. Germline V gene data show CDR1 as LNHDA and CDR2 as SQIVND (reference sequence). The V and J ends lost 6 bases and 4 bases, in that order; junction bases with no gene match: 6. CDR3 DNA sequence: TGTGCCAGTAGCGACAGGGGGTTGGGCACTGAAGCTTTCTTT. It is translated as CASSDRGLGTEAFF.

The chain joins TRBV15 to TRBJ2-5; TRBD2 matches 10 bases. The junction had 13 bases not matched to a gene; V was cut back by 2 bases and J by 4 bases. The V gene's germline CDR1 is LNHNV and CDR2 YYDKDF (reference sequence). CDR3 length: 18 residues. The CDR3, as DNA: TGTGCCACCAGCAGATCGCTAGCGGGGGCCCAAAGGAGAGAGACCCAGTACTTC. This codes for CATSRSLAGAQRRETQYF.

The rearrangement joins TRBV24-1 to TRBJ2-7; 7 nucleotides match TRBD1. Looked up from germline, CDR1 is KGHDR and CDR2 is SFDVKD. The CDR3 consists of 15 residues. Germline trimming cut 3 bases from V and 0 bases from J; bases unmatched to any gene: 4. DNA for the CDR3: TGTGCCACCAGTGATCCTCGACAGGGCTCCTACGAGCAGTACTTC. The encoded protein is CATSDPRQGSYEQYF.

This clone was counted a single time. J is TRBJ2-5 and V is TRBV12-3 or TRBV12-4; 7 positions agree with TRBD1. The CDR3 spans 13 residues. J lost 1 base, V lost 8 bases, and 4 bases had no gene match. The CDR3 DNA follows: TGTGCCAGCCGACAGGGAAGCCAAGAGACCCAGTACTTC. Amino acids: CASRQGSQETQYF.

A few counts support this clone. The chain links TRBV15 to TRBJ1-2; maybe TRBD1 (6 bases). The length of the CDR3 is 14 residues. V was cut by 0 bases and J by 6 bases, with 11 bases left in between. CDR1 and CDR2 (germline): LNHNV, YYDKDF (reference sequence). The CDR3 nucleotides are TGTGCCACCAGCAGAGAGGGCAGGGGCAATGGCTACACCTTC. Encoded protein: CATSREGRGNGYTF.

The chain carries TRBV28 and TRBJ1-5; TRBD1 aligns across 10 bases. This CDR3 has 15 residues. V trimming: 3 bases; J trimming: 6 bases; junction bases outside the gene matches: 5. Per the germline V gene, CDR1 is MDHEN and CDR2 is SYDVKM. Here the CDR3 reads CASSFLTGGVQPQHF. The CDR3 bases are TGTGCCAGCAGTTTCCTGACAGGGGGCGTTCAGCCCCAGCATTTT.

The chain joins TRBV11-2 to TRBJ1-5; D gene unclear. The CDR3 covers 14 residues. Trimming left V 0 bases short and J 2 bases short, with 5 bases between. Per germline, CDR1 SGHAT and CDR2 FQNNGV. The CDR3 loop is CASSLDPGNQPQHF. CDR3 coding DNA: TGTGCCAGCAGCTTAGATCCGGGCAATCAGCCCCAGCATTTT.

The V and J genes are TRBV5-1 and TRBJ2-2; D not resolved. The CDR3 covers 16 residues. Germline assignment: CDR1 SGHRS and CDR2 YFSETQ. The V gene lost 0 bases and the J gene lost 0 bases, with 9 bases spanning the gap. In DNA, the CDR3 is TGCGCCAGCAGCTTGGTCGCCAGGCCGAACACCGGGGAGCTGTTTTTT. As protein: CASSLVARPNTGELFF.

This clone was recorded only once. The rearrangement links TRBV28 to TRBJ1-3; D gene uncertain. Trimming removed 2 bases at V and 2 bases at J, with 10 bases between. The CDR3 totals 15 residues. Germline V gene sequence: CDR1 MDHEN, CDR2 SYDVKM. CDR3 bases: TGTGCCAGCAGTTTACAACTAGGGCCTGGAAACACCATATATTTT. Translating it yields CASSLQLGPGNTIYF.

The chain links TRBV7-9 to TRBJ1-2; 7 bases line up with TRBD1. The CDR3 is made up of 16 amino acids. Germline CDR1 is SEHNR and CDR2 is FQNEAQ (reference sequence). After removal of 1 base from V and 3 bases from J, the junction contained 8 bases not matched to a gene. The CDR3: CASSLGETGKDYGYTF. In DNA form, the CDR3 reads TGTGCCAGCAGCTTAGGAGAGACAGGGAAGGACTATGGCTACACCTTC.